Listed here are 3 T cell receptor beta chains from one sample, sequenced in a study of glioma-infiltrating T cells. The iRepertoire nested amplicon-rescue multiplex PCR amplified TCR alpha and beta CDR3s from RNA. TCRdb re-derived calls from the multiplex PCR reads in MiXCR, one entry per CDR3 protein. The table shows some 150,000 distinct CDR3 sequences, with about two fifths occurring only once. Sequencing was carried out using glioma tissue, nonneoplastic brain tissue, or PBMCs (not recorded which). Receptors were obtained from a human donor with low-grade glioma or glioblastoma, undergoing nonglioma brain surgery, or in good health (not recorded which).

The V call is TRBV27, the J call TRBJ1-1, with D possibly TRBD1 on 5 matching bases. The V gene's germline CDR1 is MNHEY and CDR2 SMNVEV (reference sequence). The ends were cut back, 5 bases at V and 0 bases at J, with 19 bases in the middle. The CDR3 spans 17 residues. This CDR3 reads CASSAQTRGPMNTEAFF. As DNA, the CDR3 is TGTGCCAGCAGTGCGCAAACTAGGGGACCGATGAACACTGAAGCTTTCTTT.

The chain is built from TRBV7-2 and TRBJ2-7; 10 bases are shared with TRBD1. Germline loops: CDR1 SGHTA, CDR2 FQGNSA. Unmatched junction bases numbered 3, after V lost 1 base and J lost 3 bases. The CDR3 is made up of 15 amino acids. CDR3 amino acids: CASSLGQGAFYEQYF. The CDR3 DNA sequence: TGTGCCAGCAGCTTAGGACAGGGGGCCTTCTACGAGCAGTACTTC. Complete variable domain (other parts from reference TRBV7-2 and TRBJ2-7): GAGVSQSPSNKVTEKGKDVELRCDPISGHTALYWYRQSLGQGLEFLIYFQGNSAPDKSGLPSDRFSAERTGGSVSTLTIQRTQQEDSAVYLCASSLGQGAFYEQYFGPGTRLTVT.

The chain is built from TRBV6-2 or TRBV6-3 and TRBJ2-2, with D possibly TRBD2 on 6 matching bases. The CDR3 has 17 residues. CDR1 MNHEY and CDR2 SVGEGT come from the germline V gene. The V end lost 4 bases, the J end lost 4 bases, and 19 bases lay between the germline ends. The CDR3 DNA reads TGTGCCAGCAGTTTATCTAGCGCCTCAATGGCCACCGGGGAGCTGTTTTTT. It translates to CASSLSSASMATGELFF.